The rows below give T cell receptor beta chains drawn from one sample of a study of shared clonotypes between healthy human individuals. TCRdb's table, derived via immunoSEQ multiplex PCR, lists solely in-frame clones and lacks some. Of about 120,000 clones in the sample, 55% to 70% are singletons; the top ten hold over 20%. Sequencing was carried out using memory CD8+ T cells sorted from blood. The receptors were sampled from a woman aged 30 to 39 in good health. Each CDR3 is given with its conserved first and last residue. The order of the fields is clone size, V gene, J gene, D gene, CDR3 protein, CDR3 DNA. D genes are given only for firm matches. Size tells how often a clone was seen (once, few, many) or the class of an expanded clone, and some rows leave it out.

size: -
V: TRBV18
J: TRBJ2-7
D: -
CDR3: CASSPGPPEQYF
DNA: TGTGCCAGCTCACCTGGCCCGCCAGAGCAGTACTTC

size: -
V: TRBV5-1
J: TRBJ2-6
D: -
CDR3: CASSLAGRGANVLTF
DNA: TGCGCCAGCAGCTTGGCGGGGCGCGGGGCCAACGTCCTGACTTTC

size: few
V: TRBV11-2
J: TRBJ2-3
D: -
CDR3: CASSALGGTDTQYF
DNA: TGTGCCAGCAGTGCCCTAGGGGGCACAGATACGCAGTATTTT

size: -
V: TRBV2
J: TRBJ1-1
D: TRBD1
CDR3: CASSAWLGTGRRGTEAFF
DNA: TGTGCCAGCAGTGCGTGGCTGGGGACAGGTAGGAGGGGCACTGAAGCTTTCTTT

size: -
V: TRBV19
J: TRBJ2-7
D: TRBD2
CDR3: CASSISGAYEQYF
DNA: TGTGCCAGTAGTATTAGCGGGGCCTACGAGCAGTACTTC

size: -
V: TRBV4-2
J: TRBJ2-1
D: TRBD2
CDR3: CASSQDWSSGYNEQFF
DNA: TGTGCCAGCAGCCAAGATTGGTCTAGCGGCTACAATGAGCAGTTCTTC

size: -
V: TRBV28
J: TRBJ2-5
D: -
CDR3: CASSLPVMGAGAQYF
DNA: TGTGCCAGCAGTTTACCTGTAATGGGGGCTGGGGCCCAGTACTTC

size: -
V: TRBV5-4
J: TRBJ2-2
D: TRBD2
CDR3: CASSFMWEGPRGTGELFF
DNA: TGTGCCAGCAGCTTTATGTGGGAGGGCCCTCGTGGCACCGGGGAGCTGTTTTTT

size: -
V: TRBV6-1
J: TRBJ1-5
D: TRBD1
CDR3: CASSTDRGVGPQHF
DNA: TGTGCCAGCAGTACCGACAGGGGGGTAGGGCCCCAGCATTTT

size: -
V: TRBV7-3
J: TRBJ2-2
D: -
CDR3: CASSLSLGRPNTGELFF
DNA: TGTGCCAGCAGCTTAAGTCTCGGCAGGCCGAACACCGGGGAGCTGTTTTTT

size: -
V: TRBV6-4
J: TRBJ2-3
D: TRBD2
CDR3: CASRETSGSSDTQYF
DNA: TGTGCCAGCAGAGAGACTAGCGGGAGCTCAGATACGCAGTATTTT

size: once
V: TRBV11-2
J: TRBJ2-7
D: -
CDR3: CASSLGRGPYEQYF
DNA: TGTGCCAGCAGCTTGGGCAGGGGCCCCTACGAGCAGTACTTC

size: -
V: TRBV28
J: TRBJ2-1
D: TRBD2
CDR3: CASRRTDSGTSPYNEQFF
DNA: TGTGCCAGCAGACGCACCGACTCCGGGACTAGTCCCTACAATGAGCAGTTCTTC

size: many
V: TRBV7-2
J: TRBJ1-1
D: -
CDR3: CASSPYLNTEAFF
DNA: TGTGCCAGCAGCCCCTACTTGAACACTGAAGCTTTCTTT

size: -
V: TRBV4-1
J: TRBJ1-5
D: -
CDR3: CASSQDEGNQPQHF
DNA: TGCGCCAGCAGCCAAGACGAGGGAAATCAGCCCCAGCATTTT

size: -
V: TRBV4-1
J: TRBJ2-1
D: TRBD2
CDR3: CASSQGVLAGVQEQFF
DNA: TGCGCCAGCAGCCAAGGGGTGCTAGCGGGAGTACAGGAGCAGTTCTTC

size: -
V: TRBV28
J: TRBJ1-3
D: -
CDR3: CASRKPAEGNTIYF
DNA: TGTGCCAGCAGGAAGCCGGCAGAAGGAAACACCATATATTTT

size: -
V: TRBV5-1
J: TRBJ2-7
D: TRBD2
CDR3: CASSLSTSGVRGEQYF
DNA: TGCGCCAGCAGCTTATCAACTAGCGGGGTCAGGGGCGAGCAGTACTTC

size: -
V: TRBV25-1
J: TRBJ2-1
D: -
CDR3: CASRPQGGGEQFF
DNA: TGTGCCAGCAGACCACAAGGGGGTGGGGAGCAGTTCTTC

size: -
V: TRBV25-1
J: TRBJ2-5
D: -
CDR3: CASSEGSTHQETQYF
DNA: TGTGCCAGCAGTGAGGGATCCACACATCAAGAGACCCAGTACTTC

size: -
V: TRBV19
J: TRBJ2-5
D: -
CDR3: CASSTDLEETQYF
DNA: TGTGCCAGTAGTACGGATCTGGAAGAGACCCAGTACTTC

size: -
V: TRBV6-1
J: TRBJ2-7
D: -
CDR3: CASSEIGSHPYEQYF
DNA: TGTGCCAGCAGTGAAATCGGCAGTCACCCCTACGAGCAGTACTTC